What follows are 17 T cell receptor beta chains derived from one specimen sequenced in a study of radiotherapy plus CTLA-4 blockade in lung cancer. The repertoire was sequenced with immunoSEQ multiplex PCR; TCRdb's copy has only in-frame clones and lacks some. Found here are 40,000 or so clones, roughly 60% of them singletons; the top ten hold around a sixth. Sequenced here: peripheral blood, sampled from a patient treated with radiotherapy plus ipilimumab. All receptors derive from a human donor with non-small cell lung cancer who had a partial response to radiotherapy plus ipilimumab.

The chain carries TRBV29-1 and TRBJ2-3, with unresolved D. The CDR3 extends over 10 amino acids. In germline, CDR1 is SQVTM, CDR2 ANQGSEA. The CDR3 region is CSSNTDTQYF. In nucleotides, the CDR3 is TGCAGTTCTAACACAGATACGCAGTATTTT.

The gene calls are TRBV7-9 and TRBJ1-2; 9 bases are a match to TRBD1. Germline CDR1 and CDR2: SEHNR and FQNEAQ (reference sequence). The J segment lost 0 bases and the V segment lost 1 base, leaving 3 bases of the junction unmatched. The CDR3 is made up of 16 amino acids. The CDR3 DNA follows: TGTGCCAGCAGCTTAGGGGGACAGGGAGCTAACTATGGCTACACCTTC. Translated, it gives CASSLGGQGANYGYTF.

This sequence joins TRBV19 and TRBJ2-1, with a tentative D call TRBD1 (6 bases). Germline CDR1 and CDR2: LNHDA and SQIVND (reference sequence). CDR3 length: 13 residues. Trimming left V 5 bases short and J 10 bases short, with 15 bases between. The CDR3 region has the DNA TGTGCCAGTAGTGTCACAGGGATTTCGGAGCAGTTCTTC. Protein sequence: CASSVTGISEQFF.

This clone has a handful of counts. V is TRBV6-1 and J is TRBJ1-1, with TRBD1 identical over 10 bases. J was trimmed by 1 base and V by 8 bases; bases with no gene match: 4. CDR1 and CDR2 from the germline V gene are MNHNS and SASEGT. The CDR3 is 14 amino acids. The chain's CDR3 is CASGGTGANTEAFF. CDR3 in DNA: TGTGCCAGCGGTGGGACAGGGGCGAACACTGAAGCTTTCTTT.

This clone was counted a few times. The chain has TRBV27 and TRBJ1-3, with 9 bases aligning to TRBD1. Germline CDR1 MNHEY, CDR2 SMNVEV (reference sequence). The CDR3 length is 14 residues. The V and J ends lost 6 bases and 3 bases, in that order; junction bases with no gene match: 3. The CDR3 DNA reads TGTGCCAGCAGAACAGGGGGCGGTGGAAACACCATATATTTT. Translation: CASRTGGGGNTIYF.

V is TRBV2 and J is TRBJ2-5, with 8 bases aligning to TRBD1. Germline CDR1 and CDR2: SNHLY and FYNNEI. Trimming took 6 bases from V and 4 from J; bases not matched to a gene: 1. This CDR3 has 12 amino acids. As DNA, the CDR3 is TGTGCCAGCAGAGACAGGGGAGAGACCCAGTACTTC. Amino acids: CASRDRGETQYF.

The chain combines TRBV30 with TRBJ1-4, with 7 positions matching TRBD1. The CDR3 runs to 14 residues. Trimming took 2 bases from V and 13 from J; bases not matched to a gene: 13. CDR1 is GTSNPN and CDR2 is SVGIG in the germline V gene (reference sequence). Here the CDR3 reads CAWSYRGPRAGLFF. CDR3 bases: TGTGCCTGGAGTTATAGGGGGCCGCGGGCTGGACTGTTTTTT.

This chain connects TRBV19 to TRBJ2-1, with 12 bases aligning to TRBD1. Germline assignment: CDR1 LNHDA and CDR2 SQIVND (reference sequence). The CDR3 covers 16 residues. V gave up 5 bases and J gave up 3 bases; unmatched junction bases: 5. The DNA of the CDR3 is TGTGCCAGTAGTGCCGGGACAGGGGGCTTCTACAATGAGCAGTTCTTC. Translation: CASSAGTGGFYNEQFF.

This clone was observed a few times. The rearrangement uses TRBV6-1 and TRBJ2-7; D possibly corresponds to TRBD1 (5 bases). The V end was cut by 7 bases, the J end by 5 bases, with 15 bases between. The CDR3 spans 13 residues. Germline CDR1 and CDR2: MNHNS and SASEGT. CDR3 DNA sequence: TGTGCCAGCAATATAGACAGTAACCACGAGCAGTACTTC. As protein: CASNIDSNHEQYF.

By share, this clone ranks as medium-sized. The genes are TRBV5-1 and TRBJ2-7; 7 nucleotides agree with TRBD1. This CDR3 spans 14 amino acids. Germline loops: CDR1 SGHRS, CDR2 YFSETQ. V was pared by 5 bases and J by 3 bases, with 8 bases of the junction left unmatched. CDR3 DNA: TGCGCCAGCAGGCCCCAGGGGGTCGGCTACGAGCAGTACTTC. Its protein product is CASRPQGVGYEQYF.

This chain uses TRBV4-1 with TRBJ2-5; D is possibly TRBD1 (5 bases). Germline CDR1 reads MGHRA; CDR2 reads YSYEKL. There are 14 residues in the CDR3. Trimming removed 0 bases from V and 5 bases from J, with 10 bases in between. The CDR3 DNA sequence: TGCGCCAGCAGCCAAGATACAGGACGGGAGACCCAGTACTTC. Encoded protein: CASSQDTGRETQYF.

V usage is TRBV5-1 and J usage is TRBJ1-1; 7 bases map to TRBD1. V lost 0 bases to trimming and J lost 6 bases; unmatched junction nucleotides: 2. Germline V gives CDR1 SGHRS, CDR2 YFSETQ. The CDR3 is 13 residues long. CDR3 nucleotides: TGCGCCAGCAGCTTGGGCAGGGGGGCTGAAGCTTTCTTT. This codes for CASSLGRGAEAFF.

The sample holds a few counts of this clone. CDR3 nucleotides: TGCGCCAGCAGCCAGCACCGGGACAGGGACTACGAGCAGTACTTC. It codes for CASSQHRDRDYEQYF. This chain connects TRBV4-1 to TRBJ2-7, with 9 positions matching TRBD1. The J segment lost 3 bases and the V segment lost 3 bases, leaving 6 bases of the junction unmatched. Germline V gives CDR1 MGHRA, CDR2 YSYEKL. The CDR3 contains 15 residues.

CDR3 sequence: CATSTGGRALAFF. In DNA, the CDR3 is TGTGCCACCAGCACCGGGGGGAGGGCCCTAGCTTTCTTT. V and J are TRBV15 and TRBJ1-1; D might be TRBD1 (5 bases). The V end lost 4 bases, the J end lost 10 bases, and 16 bases lay between the germline ends. This CDR3 is 13 amino acids long. From germline, CDR1 is LNHNV and CDR2 YYDKDF (reference sequence). Looking up the rest from reference TRBV15 and TRBJ1-1 gives the full variable domain: DAMVIQNPRYQVTQFGKPVTLSCSQTLNHNVMYWYQQKSSQAPKLLFHYYDKDFNNEADTPDNFQSRRPNTSFCFLDIRSPGLGDTAMYLCATSTGGRALAFFGQGTRLTVV.

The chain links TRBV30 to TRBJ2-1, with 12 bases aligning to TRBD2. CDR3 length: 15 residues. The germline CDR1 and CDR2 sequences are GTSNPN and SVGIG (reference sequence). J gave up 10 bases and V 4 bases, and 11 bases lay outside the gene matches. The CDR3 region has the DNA TGTGCCTGGATGGCCGCGACTAGCGGGAGTGAGGAGCAGTTCTTC. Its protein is CAWMAATSGSEEQFF.

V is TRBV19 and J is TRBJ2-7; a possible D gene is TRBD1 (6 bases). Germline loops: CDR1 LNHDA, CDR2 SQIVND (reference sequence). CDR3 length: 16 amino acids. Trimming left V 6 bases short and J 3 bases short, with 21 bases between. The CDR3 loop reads CASSKTTTGPSYEQYF. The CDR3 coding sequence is TGTGCCAGTAGCAAAACCACGACAGGCCCGAGCTACGAGCAGTACTTC.

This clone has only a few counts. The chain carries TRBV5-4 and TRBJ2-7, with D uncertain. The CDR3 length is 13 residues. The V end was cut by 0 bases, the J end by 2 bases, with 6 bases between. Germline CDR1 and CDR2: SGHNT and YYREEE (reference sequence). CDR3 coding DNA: TGTGCCAGCAGCTTGGACAACCCCTACGAGCAGTACTTC. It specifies CASSLDNPYEQYF.